This T cell receptor (beta chain) was found in a study of blood T cells in healthy people across ages. General study points: Per million T cells, the diversity of TCR beta decreased roughly linearly as age advanced.

Germline CDR1 MNHEY, CDR2 SMNVEV (reference sequence). J was trimmed by 6 bases and V by 0 bases; bases with no gene match: 9. This CDR3 has 16 amino acids. The sample holds a few counts of this clonotype. Its antigen is still unknown. Primed by a sample-barcoded 5' primer and a J-beta primer mix, a second PCR proceeded for about 6 to 12 cycles. MiXCR was run by TCRdb on the 5' RACE reads, yielding one entry per CDR3 protein. This sample has more than 900,000 distinct CDR3 sequences, with almost 30% found just once. Russia was home to the donors, healthy Caucasian individuals aged 6 to 90. These sequences were also reported in another study, on T cells of mothers and their children.

V and J are TRBV27 and TRBJ2-3; TRBD2 matches at 7 bases. This receptor was taken from a woman between 35 and 50 years old in good health. Sequenced: blood. Here the CDR3 DNA reads TGTGCCAGCAGTTTATCGGAGTTTCGGGGGGTGGATACGCAGTATTTT. Protein sequence: CASSLSEFRGVDTQYF.